This T cell receptor beta chain derives from a study of early T cells in non-severe SARS-CoV-2 infection. The V and J ends lost 2 bases and 6 bases respectively, with 11 bases between them. There are 13 residues in the CDR3. The V gene's germline CDR1 is MDHEN and CDR2 SYDVKM. Note on this clonotype: Its antigen is still unknown.

General observations from the study: VDJdb matching favored anti-spike CD8 responses, missing private and CD4 specificities.

Individual cDNA molecules were tagged with unique molecular identifiers, the study reported. TCRdb ran MiXCR on the 5' RACE reads and lists one entry per CDR3 protein. The data hold about 39,000 distinct CDR3 sequences, with nearly 7.5% observed a single time. The TCR originated in an adult who was a healthcare worker with PCR-confirmed SARS-CoV-2 infection or an uninfected control (not recorded which). Sequenced sample: whole blood. The chain recombines TRBV28 with TRBJ2-7, with D maybe TRBD1 (6 bases). This CDR3 reads CASSLGQRVEQYF. CDR3 coding DNA: TGTGCCAGCAGTTTAGGACAGAGGGTCGAGCAGTACTTC.